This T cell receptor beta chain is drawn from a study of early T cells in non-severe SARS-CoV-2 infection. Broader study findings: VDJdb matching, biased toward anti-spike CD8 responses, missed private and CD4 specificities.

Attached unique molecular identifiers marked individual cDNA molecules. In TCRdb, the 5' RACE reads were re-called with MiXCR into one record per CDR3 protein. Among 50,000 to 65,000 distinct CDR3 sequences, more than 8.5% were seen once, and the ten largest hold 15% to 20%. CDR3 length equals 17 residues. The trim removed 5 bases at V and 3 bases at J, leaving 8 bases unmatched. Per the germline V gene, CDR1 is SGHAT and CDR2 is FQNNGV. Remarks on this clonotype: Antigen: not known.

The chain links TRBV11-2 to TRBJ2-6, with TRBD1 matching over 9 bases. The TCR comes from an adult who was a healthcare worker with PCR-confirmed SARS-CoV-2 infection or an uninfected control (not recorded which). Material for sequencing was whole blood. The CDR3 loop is CASSRGQGVGGANVLTF. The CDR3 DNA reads TGTGCCAGCAGCCGGGGACAGGGAGTAGGTGGGGCCAACGTCCTGACTTTC.